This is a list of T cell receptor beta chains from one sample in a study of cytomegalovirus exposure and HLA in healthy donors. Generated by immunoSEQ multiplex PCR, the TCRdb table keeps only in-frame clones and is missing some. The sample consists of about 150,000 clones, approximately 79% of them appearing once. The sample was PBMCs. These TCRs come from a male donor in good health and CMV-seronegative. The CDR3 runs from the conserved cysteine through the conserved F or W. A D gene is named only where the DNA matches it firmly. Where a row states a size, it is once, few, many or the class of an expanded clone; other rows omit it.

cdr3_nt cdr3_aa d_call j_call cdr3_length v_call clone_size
TGCGCCAGCAGCCAATGGGGTCCGGGGGGTAACACTGAAGCTTTCTTT CASSQWGPGGNTEAFF NA TRBJ1-1 16 TRBV4-3 NA
TGCAGCGTTGAATGGCGGGTCCGCTTGGATGAGCAGTTCTTC CSVEWRVRLDEQFF NA TRBJ2-1 14 TRBV29-1 NA
TGTGCCAGCAGTGAAAATCGGCAGGGGAGCACAGATACGCAGTATTTT CASSENRQGSTDTQYF NA TRBJ2-3 16 TRBV6-1 NA
TGCGCCAGCAGCCAAGCTCAACAGGCCCAATGGCCCCAGCATTTT CASSQAQQAQWPQHF NA TRBJ1-5 15 TRBV4-1 NA
TGCGCCAGCAGCCGCGGTCAGGGAGGAGGTGAAGCTTTCTTT CASSRGQGGGEAFF NA TRBJ1-1 14 TRBV5-1 NA
TGTGCCAGCAGTTACTCGACGGGGTTCCAGCCCTACGAGCAGTACTTC CASSYSTGFQPYEQYF NA TRBJ2-7 16 TRBV6-5 few
TGTGCCATCAGTCCCGCAAGGGAGGGTCAGCCCCAGCATTTT CAISPAREGQPQHF NA TRBJ1-5 14 TRBV10-3 NA
TGCGCCAGCAGCCCAGGACAGGGGTCCTACAATGAGCAGTTCTTC CASSPGQGSYNEQFF TRBD1 TRBJ2-1 15 TRBV5-1 NA
TGTGCCAGCAGTGAACCAACTAGCGGGGGGTGGGGAGATACGCAGTATTTT CASSEPTSGGWGDTQYF TRBD2 TRBJ2-3 17 TRBV25-1 NA
TGCGCCAGCAGTGGGGCAGGGTCGGAGAGCTCCTACGAGCAGTACTTC CASSGAGSESSYEQYF NA TRBJ2-7 16 TRBV10-2 NA
TGTGCCAGCAGCGCCGTGGGAGTCGGAACTGAAGCTTTCTTT CASSAVGVGTEAFF NA TRBJ1-1 14 TRBV7-9 NA
TGTGCCAGCAGCTTTGGGGCCATGAACACTGAAGCTTTCTTT CASSFGAMNTEAFF NA TRBJ1-1 14 TRBV5-6 NA
TGTGCCAGCAGTGCGAGGGACAGTAACTCTGGGGCCAACGTCCTGACTTTC CASSARDSNSGANVLTF TRBD1 TRBJ2-6 17 TRBV25-1 NA
TGTGCCAGCAGCTCGGGACTAGCGGGGGGAACCGGGGAGCTGTTTTTT CASSSGLAGGTGELFF TRBD2 TRBJ2-2 16 TRBV7-9 NA
TGCGCCAGCAGCCGAGGACTAGCGGGAAGTAGCTCCTACAATGAGCAGTTCTTC CASSRGLAGSSSYNEQFF TRBD2 TRBJ2-1 18 TRBV4-1 NA
TGTGCCAGCAGTTACGGGCAGAGGAACACTGAAGCTTTCTTT CASSYGQRNTEAFF NA TRBJ1-1 14 TRBV6-5 NA
TGCGCCAGCAGCCCCGGGGGGAACACCGGGGAGCTGTTTTTT CASSPGGNTGELFF NA TRBJ2-2 14 TRBV5-1 NA
TGCGCCAGCAGCCAAGGGCCTCAAGAGACCCAGTACTTC CASSQGPQETQYF NA TRBJ2-5 13 TRBV4-1 NA
TGTGCCTGGAGTGACTCCCGCAACACCATATATTTT CAWSDSRNTIYF NA TRBJ1-3 12 TRBV30 NA
TGTGCCAGCAGCCGCCCCGGAGGACGGGAGAACTATGGCTACACCTTC CASSRPGGRENYGYTF NA TRBJ1-2 16 TRBV13 once
TGTGCCAGTACCGCGGGAGGATCGGTCACTGAAGCTTTCTTT CASTAGGSVTEAFF NA TRBJ1-1 14 TRBV19 NA
TGTGCCAGTAGTCCCCCGGGGGTCTATGAAAAACTGTTTTTT CASSPPGVYEKLFF NA TRBJ1-4 14 TRBV19 NA
TGTGCCACCAGCAGAGTAAGGGGAGGGGTCAATGAGCAGTTCTTC CATSRVRGGVNEQFF TRBD2 TRBJ2-1 15 TRBV15 NA
TGTGCCAGCAGTTACAAAAGGACAGGGGGCTACACCTTC CASSYKRTGGYTF TRBD1 TRBJ1-2 13 TRBV6-5 NA
TGTGCCATCAGGAGTGGGGGATTTGGGGGCCGCACCGGGGAGCTGTTTTTT CAIRSGGFGGRTGELFF NA TRBJ2-2 17 TRBV10-3 NA
TGTGCCAGCAGCTTGCAACAGGGGCTCTACGAGCAGTACTTC CASSLQQGLYEQYF TRBD1 TRBJ2-7 14 TRBV5-6 NA
TGTGCCATCAGTGGGACAAAAACCTTCACAGATACGCAGTATTTT CAISGTKTFTDTQYF NA TRBJ2-3 15 TRBV10-3 once
TGTGCCAGCAGCTTGGTCCTGGCGGCCAAGTATGGCTACACCTTC CASSLVLAAKYGYTF NA TRBJ1-2 15 TRBV5-5 once
TGCGCCAGCAGCTTGGAGGGAGGATCCAACTATGGCTACACCTTC CASSLEGGSNYGYTF NA TRBJ1-2 15 TRBV5-1 NA
TGTGCCAGCAGTTGCGGTAAGTCTTGCACAGATACGCAGTATTTT CASSCGKSCTDTQYF NA TRBJ2-3 15 TRBV6-5 NA
TGCGCCAGCAGCCAAGCTCACCCGGGACTACACTACGAGCAGTACTTC CASSQAHPGLHYEQYF TRBD2 TRBJ2-7 16 TRBV4-1 NA
TGTGCCAGCAGTTACAAGGGGCGCGTCTCTGAAGCTTTCTTT CASSYKGRVSEAFF NA TRBJ1-1 14 TRBV6-5 NA
TGTGCCAGCAGCTTGGAAGACAGGCGACTGGTCCAAGAGACCCAGTACTTC CASSLEDRRLVQETQYF NA TRBJ2-5 17 TRBV5-5 NA